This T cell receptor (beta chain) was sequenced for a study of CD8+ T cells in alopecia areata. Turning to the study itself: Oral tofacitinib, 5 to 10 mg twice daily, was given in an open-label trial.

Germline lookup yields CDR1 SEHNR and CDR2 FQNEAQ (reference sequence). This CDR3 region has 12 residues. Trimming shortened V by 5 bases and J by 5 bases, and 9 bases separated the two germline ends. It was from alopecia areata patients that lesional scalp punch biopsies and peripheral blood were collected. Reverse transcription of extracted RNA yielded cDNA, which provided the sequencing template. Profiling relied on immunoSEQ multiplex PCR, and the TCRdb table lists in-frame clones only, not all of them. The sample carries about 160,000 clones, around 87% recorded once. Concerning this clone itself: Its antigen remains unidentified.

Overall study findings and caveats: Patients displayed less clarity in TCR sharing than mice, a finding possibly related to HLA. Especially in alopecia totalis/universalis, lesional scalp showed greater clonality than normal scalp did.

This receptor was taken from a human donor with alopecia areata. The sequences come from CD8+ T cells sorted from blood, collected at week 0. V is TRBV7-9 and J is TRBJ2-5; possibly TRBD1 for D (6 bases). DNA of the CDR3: TGTGCCAGCAGCCCCCAGGGGGAGACCCAGTACTTC. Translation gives CASSPQGETQYF.